This entry lists 30 T cell receptor beta chains sequenced from one sample in a study of cytomegalovirus exposure and HLA in healthy donors. The PCR ran on 60 Vbeta and 13 Jbeta primers. This table comes from immunoSEQ multiplex PCR, and its TCRdb copy is limited to in-frame clones, with some not included. The data hold roughly 160,000 clones, with roughly 70% observed a single time. The material sequenced was PBMCs. Every receptor here comes from a girl aged 5 to 17 in good health and CMV-seronegative.

The chain joins TRBV6-5 to TRBJ1-2; D gene uncertain. Germline lookup yields CDR1 MNHEY and CDR2 SVGAGI. Trimming left V 0 bases short and J 6 bases short, with 17 bases between. This CDR3 comprises 16 residues. Here the CDR3 reads CASSYSKVGRVDGYTF. CDR3 nucleotide sequence: TGTGCCAGCAGTTACTCGAAGGTCGGCCGGGTGGATGGCTACACCTTC.

The chain links TRBV27 to TRBJ1-3; TRBD1 is a possible D gene (5 bases). The germline gives CDR1 MNHEY, CDR2 SMNVEV (reference sequence). V dropped 3 bases and J dropped 4 bases, with 10 bases sitting between them. This CDR3 contains 14 residues. The CDR3, as DNA: TGTGCCAGCAGTTTTAGGGGTACCGGAAACACCATATATTTT. Protein: CASSFRGTGNTIYF.

The chain is built from TRBV14 and TRBJ1-2; 8 bases align to TRBD1. The junction had 9 bases not matched to a gene; V was cut back by 4 bases and J by 2 bases. This CDR3 region has 16 residues. Germline assignment: CDR1 SGHDN and CDR2 FVKESK. Here the CDR3 DNA reads TGTGCCAGCAGCCCCCTGGGGACAGGAGGAAACTATGGCTACACCTTC. Its protein is CASSPLGTGGNYGYTF.

The chain carries TRBV6-5 and TRBJ1-2; the D gene is possibly TRBD1 (5 bases). There are 13 residues in the CDR3. CDR1 MNHEY and CDR2 SVGAGI come from the germline V gene. V was pared by 6 bases and J by 3 bases, with 11 bases between. CDR3 sequence: CASRPDSYYGYTF. The CDR3 nucleotides are TGTGCCAGCAGACCCGACAGTTACTATGGCTACACCTTC.

This chain links TRBV29-1 with TRBJ2-3; D uncertain. V lost 3 bases to trimming and J lost 10 bases, with 5 bases between them. The CDR3 contains 9 residues. Germline CDR1 SQVTM, CDR2 ANQGSEA. The CDR3 DNA sequence: TGCAGCGTTGACAGTCCGCAGTATTTT. It translates to CSVDSPQYF.

The chain employs TRBV28 and TRBJ2-7, with 7 bases that match TRBD1. The CDR3 is 15 amino acids. Germline V gene sequence: CDR1 MDHEN, CDR2 SYDVKM. V lost 5 bases to trimming and J lost 0 bases; unmatched junction nucleotides: 7. The CDR3 loop is CASSLRQGNSYEQYF. CDR3 in DNA: TGTGCCAGCAGTCTCAGACAGGGTAACTCCTACGAGCAGTACTTC.

The CDR3 reads CASSPWEDQPQHF. CDR3 DNA sequence: TGCGCCAGCAGCCCCTGGGAGGATCAGCCCCAGCATTTT. The chain joins TRBV4-1 to TRBJ1-5; D not certain. Germline V gives CDR1 MGHRA, CDR2 YSYEKL. Between the trimmed V and J ends, which lost 4 bases and 5 bases, there was a span of 9 bases. The CDR3 contains 13 residues.

In DNA form, the CDR3 reads TGTGCCAGCATTACCTACAATGAGCAGTTCTTC. Protein: CASITYNEQFF. V gene TRBV2 combines with J gene TRBJ2-1; no definite D call. Trimming took off 7 bases at V and 2 bases at J, with 3 bases between the two ends. The CDR3 sequence is 11 residues long. Germline values: CDR1 SNHLY, CDR2 FYNNEI.

The J gene is TRBJ2-3, the V gene TRBV9, with 9 bases matching TRBD1. In germline, CDR1 is SGDLS, CDR2 YYNGEE. This CDR3 comprises 14 residues. V dropped 3 bases and J dropped 4; count of bases not matched to a gene: 3. The CDR3, as DNA: TGTGCCAGCAGCGACACAGGGGGCGCAGATACGCAGTATTTT. This codes for CASSDTGGADTQYF.

The V and J genes are TRBV7-3 and TRBJ2-2, with 8 bases fitting TRBD1. Germline assignment: CDR1 SGHTA and CDR2 FQGTGA. Trimming at V came to 3 bases and at J to 7 bases, leaving 1 base not matched to a gene. The CDR3 is 13 residues long. The chain's CDR3 is CASSLDRDGELFF. DNA for the CDR3: TGTGCCAGCAGCTTGGACAGGGACGGGGAGCTGTTTTTT.

The chain couples TRBV4-2 to TRBJ2-1; 16 bases are a match to TRBD2. This CDR3 region has 18 residues. V lost 0 bases and J lost 7; bases outside the gene matches: 6. The V gene's germline CDR1 is LGHNA and CDR2 YNFKEQ. The DNA for the CDR3 is TGTGCCAGCAGCCAAGATATAACGGGACTAGCGGGGGGGAATGAGCAGTTCTTC. It codes for CASSQDITGLAGGNEQFF.

The CDR3 protein is CASSPRGGPTDTQYF. In DNA, the CDR3 is TGCGCCAGCAGCCCTAGGGGGGGGCCCACAGATACGCAGTATTTT. V is TRBV5-1 and J is TRBJ2-3; TRBD2 is a possible D gene (7 bases). The CDR3 sequence is 15 residues long. Germline lookup yields CDR1 SGHRS and CDR2 YFSETQ. Deletions cut 4 bases from V and 2 bases from J, with 14 bases between.

The chain is built from TRBV4-2 and TRBJ2-1; 9 bases line up with TRBD2. Germline CDR1 and CDR2: LGHNA and YNFKEQ. This CDR3 has 18 residues. Trimming removed 0 bases from V and 5 bases from J; junction bases left unmatched: 11. CDR3 sequence: CASSQDPLLAGGDNEQFF. CDR3 nucleotides: TGTGCCAGCAGCCAAGACCCTCTTCTGGCGGGGGGGGACAATGAGCAGTTCTTC.

This clone was seen a handful of times. Other DNA sequences in the sample encode the same CDR3. V gene TRBV5-1 combines with J gene TRBJ1-1, with D maybe TRBD1 (6 bases). CDR1 and CDR2 (germline): SGHRS, YFSETQ. The CDR3 has 12 amino acids. With 4 bases removed from V and 5 bases from J, the gap between germline ends came to 9 bases. The CDR3 reads CASSLRGTEAFF. The DNA for the CDR3 is TGCGCCAGCAGCCTCAGGGGAACTGAAGCTTTCTTT.

This sequence joins TRBV6-4 and TRBJ1-5, with 10 bases lining up with TRBD1. Trimming at V came to 3 bases and at J to 13 bases, leaving 15 bases not matched to a gene. The CDR3 loop spans 16 amino acids. CDR1 MRHNA and CDR2 SNTAGT come from the germline V gene. CDR3 in DNA: TGTGCCAGCAGTGATCCCGGGACAGGGGACTCAACTTTACAGCATTTT. Translated: CASSDPGTGDSTLQHF.

The chain uses TRBV19 and TRBJ2-7, with 11 bases lining up with TRBD1. Trimming took 5 bases from V and 6 from J; bases not matched to a gene: 6. Germline-derived CDR1 and CDR2 are LNHDA and SQIVND (reference sequence). This CDR3 has 14 residues. CDR3 coding DNA: TGTGCCAGTAGTGGGCCGGGACAGGGGGTCGAGCAGTACTTC. Protein sequence: CASSGPGQGVEQYF.

In this sample, this clone turned up once. The rearrangement links TRBV6-5 to TRBJ1-2, with D possibly TRBD1 on 6 matching bases. CDR1 MNHEY and CDR2 SVGAGI come from the germline V gene. The CDR3 is 16 residues long. V was shortened by 2 bases and J by 1 base, with 14 bases between the two germline ends. CDR3 nucleotides: TGTGCCAGCAGTTACAAAGGACAGAATTATAACTATGGCTACACCTTC. It translates to CASSYKGQNYNYGYTF.

V and J are TRBV7-8 and TRBJ1-6; TRBD1 is a possible D gene (6 bases). CDR1 is SGHVS and CDR2 is FQNEAQ in the germline V gene. V shed 5 bases and J shed 13 bases, with 24 bases lying between them. The CDR3 spans 16 residues. In nucleotides, the CDR3 is TGTGCCAGCAGCGTCCCGGGGGCGGGGGTACCCCATCCCCTCCACTTT. The encoded protein is CASSVPGAGVPHPLHF.

This rearrangement joins TRBV6-1 to TRBJ1-1; 7 bases align to TRBD1. The CDR3 runs 14 residues. From germline, CDR1 is MNHNS and CDR2 SASEGT. J was trimmed by 6 bases and V by 6 bases; bases with no gene match: 10. The CDR3 protein is CASRATQGIAEAFF. CDR3 bases: TGTGCCAGCAGAGCCACACAGGGGATCGCTGAAGCTTTCTTT.

The sample holds a few counts of this clone. The V gene is TRBV10-3, the J gene TRBJ1-2; the D is unclear. Trimming left V 0 bases short and J 2 bases short, with 7 bases between. Germline V CDR1 and CDR2: ENHRY, SYGVKD. The CDR3 is 14 residues long. CDR3 region: CAISESPGNYGYTF. DNA for the CDR3: TGTGCCATCAGTGAGTCGCCGGGGAACTATGGCTACACCTTC.

This chain joins TRBV2 and TRBJ1-5, with 9 bases matching TRBD1. With 4 bases clipped from V and 6 bases from J, the junction kept 10 bases outside the gene matches. There are 16 residues in the CDR3. Germline lookup yields CDR1 SNHLY and CDR2 FYNNEI. The CDR3 sequence: CASSASTGGLGQPQHF. The CDR3, as DNA: TGTGCCAGCAGTGCATCGACAGGGGGACTCGGTCAGCCCCAGCATTTT.

The chain links TRBV5-4 to TRBJ1-2; a possible D gene is TRBD1 (6 bases). The length of the CDR3 is 14 residues. Germline assignment: CDR1 SGHNT and CDR2 YYREEE (reference sequence). The V end was cut by 4 bases, the J end by 2 bases, with 12 bases between. The CDR3 DNA sequence: TGTGCCAGCAGCCCCCGGACAGCCAACTATGGCTACACCTTC. This sequence encodes CASSPRTANYGYTF.

The rearrangement joins TRBV5-4 to TRBJ2-3; maybe TRBD1 (5 bases). Germline V gene sequence: CDR1 SGHNT, CDR2 YYREEE (reference sequence). V lost 7 bases and J 2 bases, leaving 11 bases between the germline ends. This CDR3 region has 13 residues. CDR3 residues: CASGVDITDTQYF. The CDR3 DNA is TGTGCCAGCGGCGTGGACATCACAGATACGCAGTATTTT.

This chain joins TRBV7-2 and TRBJ2-7; D possibly corresponds to TRBD2 (5 bases). This CDR3 has 12 amino acids. Between the trimmed V and J ends, which lost 4 bases and 3 bases, there was a span of 7 bases. The germline V gene encodes CDR1 SGHTA and CDR2 FQGNSA. The CDR3 sequence: CASSSSGYEQYF. CDR3 coding DNA: TGTGCCAGCAGCTCCAGCGGCTACGAGCAGTACTTC.

This chain connects TRBV9 to TRBJ1-2; 11 bases fit TRBD1. The CDR3 consists of 19 residues. CDR1 SGDLS and CDR2 YYNGEE come from the germline V gene. J gave up 3 bases and V 0 bases, and 13 bases lay outside the gene matches. The CDR3 DNA reads as TGTGCCAGCAGCGTAGTGACCCGGGACAGGGGGAAACTACACTATGGCTACACCTTC. Translating it yields CASSVVTRDRGKLHYGYTF.

The V gene is TRBV13, the J gene TRBJ2-7; weak D call: TRBD1 (5 bases). The CDR3 has 15 amino acids. Germline V CDR1 and CDR2: PRHDT, FYEKMQ (reference sequence). Trimming left V 0 bases short and J 1 base short, with 10 bases between. CDR3 nucleotide sequence: TGTGCCAGCAGCTTAGGAGGGGTCGGTTCCTACGAGCAGTACTTC. Amino acid sequence: CASSLGGVGSYEQYF.

The V call is TRBV2, the J call TRBJ2-7; 9 nucleotides match TRBD1. Germline lookup yields CDR1 SNHLY and CDR2 FYNNEI. The J segment lost 5 bases and the V segment lost 4 bases, leaving 9 bases of the junction unmatched. The CDR3 totals 15 residues. CDR3 residues: CASSAGTGSFHEQYF. CDR3 DNA sequence: TGTGCCAGCAGTGCAGGGACAGGGTCCTTCCACGAGCAGTACTTC.

V and J are TRBV5-4 and TRBJ1-2, with 9 bases lining up with TRBD1. CDR3 length equals 15 residues. Trimming took 2 bases from V and 8 from J; bases not matched to a gene: 10. Per the germline V gene, CDR1 is SGHNT and CDR2 is YYREEE (reference sequence). This CDR3 reads CASSFQTGGIDGYTF. In DNA form, the CDR3 reads TGTGCCAGCAGCTTTCAAACAGGGGGCATCGACGGCTACACCTTC.

This chain connects TRBV7-3 to TRBJ1-1, with D possibly being TRBD1 (6 bases). The CDR3 sequence is 15 residues long. Trimming cost V 1 base and J 2 bases, with 11 bases left between them. The V gene's germline CDR1 is SGHTA and CDR2 FQGTGA. The CDR3 sequence: CASSLMGHPNTEAFF. The DNA of the CDR3 is TGTGCCAGCAGCTTAATGGGACACCCAAACACTGAAGCTTTCTTT.

Written as DNA, the CDR3 is TGTGCCAGCAGTGACGCCGGGACAGGGATTCCTGGCGAAAAACTGTTTTTT. Amino acid sequence: CASSDAGTGIPGEKLFF. The V gene is TRBV25-1, the J gene TRBJ1-4, with 9 nucleotides matching TRBD1. Germline CDR1 is MGHDK and CDR2 is SYGVNS. The CDR3 totals 17 residues. Trimming took 3 bases from V and 8 from J; bases not matched to a gene: 13.